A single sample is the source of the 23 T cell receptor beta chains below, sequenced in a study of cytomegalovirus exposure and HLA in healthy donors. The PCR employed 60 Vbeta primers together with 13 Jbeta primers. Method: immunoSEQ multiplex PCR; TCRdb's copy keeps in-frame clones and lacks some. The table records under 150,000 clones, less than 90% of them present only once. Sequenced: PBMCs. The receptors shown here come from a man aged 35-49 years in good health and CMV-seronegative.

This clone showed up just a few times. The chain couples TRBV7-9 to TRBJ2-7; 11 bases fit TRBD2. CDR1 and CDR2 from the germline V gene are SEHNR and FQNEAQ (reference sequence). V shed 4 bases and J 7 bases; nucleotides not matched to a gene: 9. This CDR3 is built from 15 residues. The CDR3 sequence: CASSSGTSGWAEQYF. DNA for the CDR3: TGTGCCAGCAGCTCAGGGACTAGCGGCTGGGCAGAGCAGTACTTC.

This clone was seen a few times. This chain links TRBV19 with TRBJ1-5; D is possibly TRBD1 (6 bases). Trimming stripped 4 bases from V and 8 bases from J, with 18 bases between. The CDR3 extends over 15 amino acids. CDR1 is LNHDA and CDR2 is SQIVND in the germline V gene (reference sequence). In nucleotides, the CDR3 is TGTGCCAGTAGTAAACGGGACACGGGAGGGGAGCCCCAGCATTTT. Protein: CASSKRDTGGEPQHF.

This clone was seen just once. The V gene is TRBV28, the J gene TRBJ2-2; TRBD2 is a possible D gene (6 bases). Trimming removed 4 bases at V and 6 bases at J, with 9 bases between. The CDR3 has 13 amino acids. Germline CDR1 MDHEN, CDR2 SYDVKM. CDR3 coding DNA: TGTGCCAGCAGTTCACCGGGGGCCGGGGAGCTGTTTTTT. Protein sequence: CASSSPGAGELFF.

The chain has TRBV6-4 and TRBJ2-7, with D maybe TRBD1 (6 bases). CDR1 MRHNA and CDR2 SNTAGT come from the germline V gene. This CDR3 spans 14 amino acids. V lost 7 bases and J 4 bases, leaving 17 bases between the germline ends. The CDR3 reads CASIGTFEGYEQYF. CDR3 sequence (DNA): TGTGCCAGCATCGGGACATTTGAAGGGTACGAGCAGTACTTC.

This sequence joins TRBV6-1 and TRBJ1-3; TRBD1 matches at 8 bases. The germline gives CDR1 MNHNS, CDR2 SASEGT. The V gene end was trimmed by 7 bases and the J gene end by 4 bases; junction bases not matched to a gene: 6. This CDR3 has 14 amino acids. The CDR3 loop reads CASTQDRAGNTIYF. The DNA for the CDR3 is TGTGCCAGCACCCAGGACAGGGCCGGAAACACCATATATTTT.

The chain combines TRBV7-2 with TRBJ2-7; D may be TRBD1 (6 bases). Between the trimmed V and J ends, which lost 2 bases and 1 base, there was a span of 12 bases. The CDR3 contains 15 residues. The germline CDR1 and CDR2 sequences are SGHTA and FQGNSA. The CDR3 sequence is CASSLNYGQSYEQYF. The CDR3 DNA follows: TGTGCCAGCAGCTTAAATTACGGACAGTCCTACGAGCAGTACTTC.

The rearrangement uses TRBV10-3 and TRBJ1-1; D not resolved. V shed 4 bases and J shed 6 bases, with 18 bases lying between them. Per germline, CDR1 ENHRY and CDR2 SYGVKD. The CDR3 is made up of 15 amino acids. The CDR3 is CAISGTDSRSAEAFF. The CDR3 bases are TGTGCCATCAGTGGAACGGACTCCCGATCCGCTGAAGCTTTCTTT.

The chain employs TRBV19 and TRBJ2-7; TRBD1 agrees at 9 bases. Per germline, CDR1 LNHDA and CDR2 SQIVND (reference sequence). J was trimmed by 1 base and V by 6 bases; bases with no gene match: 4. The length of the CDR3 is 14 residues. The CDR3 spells CASRETGGSYEQYF. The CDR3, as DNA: TGTGCCAGTAGGGAGACAGGGGGGTCCTACGAGCAGTACTTC.

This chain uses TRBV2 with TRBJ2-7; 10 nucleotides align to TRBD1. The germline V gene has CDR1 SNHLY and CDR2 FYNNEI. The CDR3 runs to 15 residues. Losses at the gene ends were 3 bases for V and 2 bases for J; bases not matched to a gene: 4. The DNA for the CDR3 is TGTGCCAGCAGTGAGTTAGGACAGGGGGCCTACGAGCAGTACTTC. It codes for CASSELGQGAYEQYF.

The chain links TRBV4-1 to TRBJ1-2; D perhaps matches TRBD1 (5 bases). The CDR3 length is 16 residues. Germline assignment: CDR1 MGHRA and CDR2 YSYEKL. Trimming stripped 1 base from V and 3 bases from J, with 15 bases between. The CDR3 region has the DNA TGCGCCAGCAGCCAAGGACGGGGGTTATACGACTATGGCTACACCTTC. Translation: CASSQGRGLYDYGYTF.

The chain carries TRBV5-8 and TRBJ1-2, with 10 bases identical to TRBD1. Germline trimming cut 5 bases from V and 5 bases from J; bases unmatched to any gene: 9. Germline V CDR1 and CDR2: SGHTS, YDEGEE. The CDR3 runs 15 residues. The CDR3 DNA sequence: TGTGCCAGCAGTCCCGAAGGGACAGGGGATTATGGCTACACCTTC. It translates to CASSPEGTGDYGYTF.

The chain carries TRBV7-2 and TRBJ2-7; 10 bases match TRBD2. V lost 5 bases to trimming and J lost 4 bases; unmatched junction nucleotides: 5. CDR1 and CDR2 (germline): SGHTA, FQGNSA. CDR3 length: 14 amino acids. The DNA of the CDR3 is TGTGCCAGCAGCCCACTAGCGGGGTGGTACGAGCAGTACTTC. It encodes CASSPLAGWYEQYF.

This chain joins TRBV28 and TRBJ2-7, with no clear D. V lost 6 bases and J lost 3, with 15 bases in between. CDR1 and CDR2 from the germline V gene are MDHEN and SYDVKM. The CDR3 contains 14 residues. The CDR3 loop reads CASSTYNSYYEQYF. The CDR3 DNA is TGTGCCAGCAGCACTTATAACTCCTACTACGAGCAGTACTTC.

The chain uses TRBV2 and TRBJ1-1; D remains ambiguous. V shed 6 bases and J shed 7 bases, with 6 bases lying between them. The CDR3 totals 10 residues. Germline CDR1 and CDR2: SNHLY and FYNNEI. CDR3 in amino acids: CASRRDEAFF. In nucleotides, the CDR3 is TGTGCCAGCAGACGGGATGAAGCTTTCTTT.

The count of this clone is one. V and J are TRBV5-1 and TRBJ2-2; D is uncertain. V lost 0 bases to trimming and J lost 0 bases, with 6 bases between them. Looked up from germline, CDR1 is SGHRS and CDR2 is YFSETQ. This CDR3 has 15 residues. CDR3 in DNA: TGCGCCAGCAGCTTGGATGGAGCGAACACCGGGGAGCTGTTTTTT. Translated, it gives CASSLDGANTGELFF.

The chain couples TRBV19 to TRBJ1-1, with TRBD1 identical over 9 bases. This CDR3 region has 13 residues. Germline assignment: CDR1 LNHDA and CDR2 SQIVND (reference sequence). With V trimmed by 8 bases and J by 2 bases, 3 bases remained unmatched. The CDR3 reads CASGTGPNTEAFF. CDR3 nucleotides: TGTGCCAGTGGGACAGGGCCCAACACTGAAGCTTTCTTT.

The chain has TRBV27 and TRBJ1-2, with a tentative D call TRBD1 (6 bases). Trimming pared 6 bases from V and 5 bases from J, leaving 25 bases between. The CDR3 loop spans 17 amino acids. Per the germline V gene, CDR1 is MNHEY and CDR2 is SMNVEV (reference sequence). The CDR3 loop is CASSPGQGFIQGYGYTF. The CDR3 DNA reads TGTGCCAGCAGCCCCGGGCAGGGGTTTATCCAGGGGTATGGCTACACCTTC.

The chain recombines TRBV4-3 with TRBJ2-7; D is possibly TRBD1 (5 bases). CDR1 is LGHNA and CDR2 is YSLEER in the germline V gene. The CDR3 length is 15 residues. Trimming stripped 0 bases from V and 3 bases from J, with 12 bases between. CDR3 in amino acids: CASSQDRAGFYEQYF. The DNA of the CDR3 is TGCGCCAGCAGCCAAGATAGGGCAGGGTTCTACGAGCAGTACTTC.

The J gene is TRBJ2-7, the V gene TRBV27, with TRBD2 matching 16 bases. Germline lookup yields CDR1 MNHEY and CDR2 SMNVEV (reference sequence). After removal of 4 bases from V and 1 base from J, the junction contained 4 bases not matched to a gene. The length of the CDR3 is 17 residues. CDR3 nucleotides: TGTGCCAGCAGTTCGGGACTAGCGGGGGGGCTTTCCTACGAGCAGTACTTC. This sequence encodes CASSSGLAGGLSYEQYF.

The CDR3 bases are TGTGCCAGCAGTATCGGCTACGAGCAGTACTTC. Residues: CASSIGYEQYF. The chain combines TRBV6-5 with TRBJ2-7; no reliable D call. This CDR3 has 11 residues. The V end lost 5 bases, the J end lost 3 bases, and 5 bases lay between the germline ends. Germline V gene sequence: CDR1 MNHEY, CDR2 SVGAGI.

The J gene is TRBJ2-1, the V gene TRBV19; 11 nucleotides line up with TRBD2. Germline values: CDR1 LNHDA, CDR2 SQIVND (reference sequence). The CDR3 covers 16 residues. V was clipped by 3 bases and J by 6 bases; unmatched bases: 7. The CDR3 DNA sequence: TGTGCCAGTAGTATTTTCGGACTAGCGGGTTCCAATGAGCAGTTCTTC. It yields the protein CASSIFGLAGSNEQFF.

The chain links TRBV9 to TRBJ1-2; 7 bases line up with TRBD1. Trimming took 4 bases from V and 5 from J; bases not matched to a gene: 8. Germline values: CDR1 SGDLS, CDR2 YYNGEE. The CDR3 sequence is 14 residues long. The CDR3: CASSLLGGAYGYTF. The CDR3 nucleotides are TGTGCCAGCAGCCTACTAGGGGGCGCGTATGGCTACACCTTC.

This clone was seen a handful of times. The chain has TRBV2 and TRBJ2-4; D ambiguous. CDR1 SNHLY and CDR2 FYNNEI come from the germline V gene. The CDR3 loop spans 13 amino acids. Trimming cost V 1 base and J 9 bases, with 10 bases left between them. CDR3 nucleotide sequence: TGTGCCAGCAGTGAAGGCCCCTCGGTCATTCAGTACTTC. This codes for CASSEGPSVIQYF.